One T cell receptor beta chain is described in this entry. This receptor's antigen is unknown. The record has no base qualities; no much larger clone is one base away. The data were obtained in a study of shared clonotypes between healthy human individuals (TCRdb year 2020). The study in broad terms: The cohort comprised a couple of women and a few men aged 18 to 49 years. For each donor, three plates each were used for CD4 naive and CD4 memory, two plates were used for CD8 naive, and one plate was used for CD8 memory. Blood TCR repertoires of about five healthy adults were deeply sequenced to estimate repertoire size and the extent of clonotype sharing between individuals. To increase sequencing depth and limit assay-specific biases, TCR repertoire library preparation and sequencing were carried out by different laboratories using diverse techniques. Between about 0.8 and 9 billion PBMCs per donor were obtained by leukapheresis. General findings and caveats noted by the study authors: Sampling was restricted to blood, and TCR repertoires in tissues likely differ from the TCR repertoires found in blood. The genetic and exposure-history diversity represented was limited by the small number of donors. Across a handful of donors, approximately 4.6% of naive CD4, roughly 3.5% of naive CD8, under 2.5% of memory CD4, and roughly 0.4% of memory CD8 clonotypes were shared. Clonotypes shared by all four sorted-subset donors showed higher generation probabilities than non-shared clonotypes. Rarefaction of sorted-subset datasets indicated incomplete sequencing despite the large sequencing depth. Pairwise subsampling led to the expectation that sequencing depth would affect the degree of clonotype sharing among donors. Estimated clonotype richness was generally larger for naive than for memory subsets.

Healthy HIV-negative adults with no recently reported acute infections or vaccinations were included as donors. Every donor was a Caucasian adult residing in Nashville, Tennessee, USA. CD4+ T cells were enriched by magnetic negative selection; naive cells were then positively selected on CD45RA, and the negative fraction formed the memory subset. Blood was collected by leukapheresis, and PBMCs were isolated by Ficoll-Histopaque density gradient centrifugation and then cryopreserved in liquid nitrogen vapor phase. Purity and quantity of every magnetically sorted T cell population were checked by analytical flow cytometry. Each sorted fraction had its genomic DNA isolated and then quantified by UV absorbance on a Nanodrop 2000c. Using the deep immunoSEQ assay, multiplex PCR amplified TCR CDR3 regions from genomic DNA. For each cell subset, the extracted genomic DNA was distributed evenly across all wells of several immunoSEQ 96-well plates, and each plate served as one replicate. For sorted subsets, 200 to 250 ng of genomic DNA, equivalent to 25,000 to 35,000 T cell genomes, went into each replicate PCR. Purified libraries were quantified with a Qubit 3.0 fluorometer, sized on a Bioanalyzer 2100, and re-quantified with the KAPA Library Quantification kit. Every immunoSEQ 96-well plate was sequenced on a dedicated single-read 150-cycle Illumina NextSeq 550 flow cell. The original pipeline was this. The immunoSEQ output contained only junctional sequences without quality scores, so filtering could not match that applied to full-length reads. Sequences were annotated with PyIR, a Python wrapper for IgBLAST v1.9, and V/J genes and CDR3 were assigned using IMGT germline references. Reads were removed for weak V/J assignments (E-value above 1e-6), missing CDR3, stop codons, out-of-frame junctions, or ambiguous translated residues. V3J clonotypes were defined by identical inferred V gene, J gene, and CDR3 amino acid sequence. Percentage overlap between repertoires was calculated by dividing the number of shared unique clonotypes by the size of the smaller repertoire. Three approaches were used to assess repertoire richness: RTK rarefaction, the Chao1 estimator, and Recon v2.1 estimates of unobserved clonotypes. Generation probabilities for all TCRbeta clonotypes obtained by the gDNA method from a handful of donors were computed using OLGA. Imported from immuneACCESS, the table was reduced by TCRdb to in-frame sequences with V and J called. These copies leave out some clones; in studies compared against another copy, an unresolved V gene accounts for under half, and the cause of the remainder is not known. V and J calls and clone size are given by that table; D and trimming were obtained from the DNA. This sample is represented by roughly 760,000 clones; around 74% of them were singletons. The ten largest clonotypes hold around 1.6% of the sample.

The cysteine opens and the phenylalanine closes a CDR3 of 15 amino acids. CDR3 DNA is the only sequence kept; it has 45 bases, read in frame from the first base. The germline V gene (reference sequence) provides CDR1 MNHNY and CDR2 SVGAGI. For this chain, trimming is 4 bases at the V end and 8 bases at the J end, and the number of junction bases without a gene match is 6. The specimen sequenced was memory CD4+ T cells sorted from blood. According to the study, the label for this sample's cell subset or site signals: CD45RA-negative fraction. The chain couples TRBV6-6 to TRBJ1-4; 11 of the junction bases match TRBD1. The TCR originated in a woman in her twenties or thirties in good health. The CDR3 region has the sequence CASSSRGQGAEKLFF. The nucleotides are TGTGCCAGCAGTTCCCGTGGACAGGGGGCGGAAAAACTGTTTTTT.